Listed below are T cell receptor beta chains from one sample, sequenced in a study of cytomegalovirus exposure and HLA in healthy donors. Profiled with immunoSEQ multiplex PCR; TCRdb holds only in-frame clones, not every one. Its listing shows about 50,000 clones. The sequenced material came from PBMCs. The receptors were gathered from a woman in her fifties or sixties in good health and CMV-seropositive. Each CDR3 is given with its conserved first and last residue. The order of the fields is D gene, CDR3 length, V gene, clone size, J gene, CDR3 DNA, CDR3 protein. The D gene is left open where the match is weak. Rows may omit the clone size; those that give it use once, few, many or a size class.

d_gene: TRBD2
len: 15
v_gene: TRBV4-1
abundance: -
j_gene: TRBJ2-3
CDR3nt: TGCGCCAGCAGCCGACTAGCGGGGGGGTCGGATACGCAGTATTTT
CDR3aa: CASSRLAGGSDTQYF

d_gene: -
len: 15
v_gene: TRBV10-3
abundance: -
j_gene: TRBJ1-6
CDR3nt: TGTGCCATCAGGGATGGAGGGTCCTATAATTCACCCCTCCACTTT
CDR3aa: CAIRDGGSYNSPLHF

d_gene: TRBD1
len: 17
v_gene: TRBV15
abundance: -
j_gene: TRBJ1-4
CDR3nt: TGTGCCACCAGCAGAGGTGGGACAGGGGCTTTGAATGAAAAACTGTTTTTT
CDR3aa: CATSRGGTGALNEKLFF

d_gene: -
len: 16
v_gene: TRBV14
abundance: -
j_gene: TRBJ2-1
CDR3nt: TGTGCCAGCAGCCCTTATCTGGGGCAGGTTTACAATGAGCAGTTCTTC
CDR3aa: CASSPYLGQVYNEQFF

d_gene: TRBD1
len: 12
v_gene: TRBV19
abundance: -
j_gene: TRBJ1-5
CDR3nt: TGTGCCAGTAGGACAGGGGATCAGCCCCAGCATTTT
CDR3aa: CASRTGDQPQHF

d_gene: -
len: 17
v_gene: TRBV12-2
abundance: -
j_gene: TRBJ1-4
CDR3nt: TGTGCAAGTCGCTTAGAGTCTCCCCACGAGACAGTCGAAAAACTGTTTTTT
CDR3aa: CASRLESPHETVEKLFF

d_gene: -
len: 12
v_gene: TRBV10-3
abundance: -
j_gene: TRBJ1-1
CDR3nt: TGTGCCATCAGTAAAGGGGGCACTGAAGCTTTCTTT
CDR3aa: CAISKGGTEAFF

d_gene: -
len: 18
v_gene: TRBV19
abundance: -
j_gene: TRBJ2-1
CDR3nt: TGTGCCAGTAGTATAGATAGGAGTAGCCGGAGCTCCTACAATGAGCAGTTCTTC
CDR3aa: CASSIDRSSRSSYNEQFF

d_gene: -
len: 14
v_gene: TRBV5-8
abundance: -
j_gene: TRBJ1-2
CDR3nt: TGTGCCAGCAGCTTGCGGGACTCTAACTATGGCTACACCTTC
CDR3aa: CASSLRDSNYGYTF

d_gene: -
len: 13
v_gene: TRBV11-3
abundance: -
j_gene: TRBJ1-1
CDR3nt: TGTGCCAGCAGTTCGGGAAAGAACACTGAAGCTTTCTTT
CDR3aa: CASSSGKNTEAFF

d_gene: TRBD1
len: 14
v_gene: TRBV5-4
abundance: medium-sized
j_gene: TRBJ2-1
CDR3nt: TGTGCCAGCAGCTCGGACAGGGATAAGCTTGAGCAGTTCTTC
CDR3aa: CASSSDRDKLEQFF

d_gene: -
len: 10
v_gene: TRBV28
abundance: -
j_gene: TRBJ2-5
CDR3nt: TGTGCCTCCTTCGAAGAGACCCAGTACTTC
CDR3aa: CASFEETQYF

d_gene: -
len: 15
v_gene: TRBV5-1
abundance: -
j_gene: TRBJ1-5
CDR3nt: TGCGCCAGCAGCTTGGACTTCGGGGGGAATCAGCCCCAGCATTTT
CDR3aa: CASSLDFGGNQPQHF

d_gene: TRBD1
len: 15
v_gene: TRBV10-3
abundance: -
j_gene: TRBJ2-3
CDR3nt: TGTGCCATCAGCCCGGGGACAGGAAACACAGATACGCAGTATTTT
CDR3aa: CAISPGTGNTDTQYF

d_gene: -
len: 15
v_gene: TRBV18
abundance: -
j_gene: TRBJ2-1
CDR3nt: TGTGCCAGCTCACCACGTTTAAGCTCCGACAATGAGCAGTTCTTC
CDR3aa: CASSPRLSSDNEQFF

d_gene: -
len: 14
v_gene: TRBV10-3
abundance: -
j_gene: TRBJ2-7
CDR3nt: TGTGCCATCAGTGAGATGGCAGGGGCCTACGAGCAGTACTTC
CDR3aa: CAISEMAGAYEQYF

d_gene: -
len: 13
v_gene: TRBV10-3
abundance: -
j_gene: TRBJ1-2
CDR3nt: TGTGCCATCAGTGAGAACAGGGACTATGGCTACACCTTC
CDR3aa: CAISENRDYGYTF

d_gene: TRBD2
len: 18
v_gene: TRBV5-1
abundance: -
j_gene: TRBJ2-3
CDR3nt: TGCGCCAGCAGCTCAACCCGCGGTAGCGGGGGGGTCACAGATACGCAGTATTTT
CDR3aa: CASSSTRGSGGVTDTQYF

d_gene: -
len: 15
v_gene: TRBV10-2
abundance: -
j_gene: TRBJ2-7
CDR3nt: TGCGCCAGCAGAGACGCGACACCCCAAACCTACGAGCAGTACTTC
CDR3aa: CASRDATPQTYEQYF

d_gene: -
len: 12
v_gene: TRBV10-2
abundance: -
j_gene: TRBJ1-5
CDR3nt: TGCGCCAGCAGTGGAGGGAATCAGCCCCAGCATTTT
CDR3aa: CASSGGNQPQHF

d_gene: -
len: 13
v_gene: TRBV2
abundance: -
j_gene: TRBJ1-1
CDR3nt: TGTGCCAGCAGTGAACAGGGGAACACTGAAGCTTTCTTT
CDR3aa: CASSEQGNTEAFF

d_gene: -
len: 11
v_gene: TRBV7-2
abundance: -
j_gene: TRBJ2-7
CDR3nt: TGTGCCAGCAGCCCCCGCTACGAGCAGTACTTC
CDR3aa: CASSPRYEQYF

d_gene: TRBD1
len: 14
v_gene: TRBV19
abundance: -
j_gene: TRBJ2-7
CDR3nt: TGTGCCAGTAGTATTGGACAGGGATACTACGAGCAGTACTTC
CDR3aa: CASSIGQGYYEQYF

d_gene: -
len: 14
v_gene: TRBV18
abundance: -
j_gene: TRBJ2-3
CDR3nt: TGTGCCAGCTCACCATCAGGGGGCACAGATACGCAGTATTTT
CDR3aa: CASSPSGGTDTQYF

d_gene: -
len: 15
v_gene: TRBV6-5
abundance: -
j_gene: TRBJ2-5
CDR3nt: TGTGCCAGCGGCCGGCGGGGAACGGGGCAAGAGACCCAGTACTTC
CDR3aa: CASGRRGTGQETQYF

d_gene: TRBD1
len: 16
v_gene: TRBV28
abundance: -
j_gene: TRBJ1-3
CDR3nt: TGTGCCAGCAGTACCCCCGGGACAGGGGAAGGAAACACCATATATTTT
CDR3aa: CASSTPGTGEGNTIYF

d_gene: TRBD1
len: 16
v_gene: TRBV5-1
abundance: -
j_gene: TRBJ2-5
CDR3nt: TGCGCCAGCAGCTCAGGACAGGGCCCCTACCAAGAGACCCAGTACTTC
CDR3aa: CASSSGQGPYQETQYF

d_gene: TRBD2
len: 17
v_gene: TRBV4-1
abundance: -
j_gene: TRBJ2-3
CDR3nt: TGCGCCAGCAGCCAAGAACTAGCGGGGGGCCGAATAGATACGCAGTATTTT
CDR3aa: CASSQELAGGRIDTQYF

d_gene: -
len: 15
v_gene: TRBV28
abundance: -
j_gene: TRBJ1-6
CDR3nt: TGTGCCAGCAGTCACCGGACGGGGGGTAATTCACCCCTCCACTTT
CDR3aa: CASSHRTGGNSPLHF

d_gene: TRBD1
len: 17
v_gene: TRBV5-1
abundance: -
j_gene: TRBJ2-3
CDR3nt: TGCGCCAGCAGCTACCTCTGGAAGGGACAGGGGTTGGATACGCAGTATTTT
CDR3aa: CASSYLWKGQGLDTQYF

d_gene: -
len: 14
v_gene: TRBV4-1
abundance: -
j_gene: TRBJ2-1
CDR3nt: TGCGCCAGCAGCCAGTCCCTAGCGTACAATGAGCAGTTCTTC
CDR3aa: CASSQSLAYNEQFF

d_gene: TRBD2
len: 16
v_gene: TRBV9
abundance: -
j_gene: TRBJ2-2
CDR3nt: TGTGCCAGCAGCCTCGGGGGGACTAGCGGTACCGGGGAGCTGTTTTTT
CDR3aa: CASSLGGTSGTGELFF

d_gene: -
len: 15
v_gene: TRBV5-6
abundance: -
j_gene: TRBJ1-5
CDR3nt: TGTGCCAGCAGCACCGCGGGGGGAGGCAATCAGCCCCAGCATTTT
CDR3aa: CASSTAGGGNQPQHF

d_gene: -
len: 15
v_gene: TRBV6-1
abundance: -
j_gene: TRBJ2-5
CDR3nt: TGTGCCAGCAGTGAAGTGGCAGGGGTGCAAGAGACCCAGTACTTC
CDR3aa: CASSEVAGVQETQYF

d_gene: TRBD1
len: 14
v_gene: TRBV19
abundance: -
j_gene: TRBJ1-2
CDR3nt: TGTGCCAGTAGGCCCGGACAGGCTATCGTAGGCTACACCTTC
CDR3aa: CASRPGQAIVGYTF

d_gene: -
len: 14
v_gene: TRBV5-1
abundance: -
j_gene: TRBJ1-1
CDR3nt: TGCGCCAGCAGCTTGGCCGGGCAGGGGACTGAAGCTTTCTTT
CDR3aa: CASSLAGQGTEAFF

d_gene: -
len: 13
v_gene: TRBV7-8
abundance: -
j_gene: TRBJ1-6
CDR3nt: TGTGCCAGCAGCTCGGGAGGCAATTCACCCCTACACTTT
CDR3aa: CASSSGGNSPLHF

d_gene: -
len: 14
v_gene: TRBV5-1
abundance: -
j_gene: TRBJ2-1
CDR3nt: TGCGCCAGCAGCTTTTCACAGATTTACAATGAGCAGTTCTTC
CDR3aa: CASSFSQIYNEQFF

d_gene: -
len: 13
v_gene: TRBV14
abundance: -
j_gene: TRBJ1-4
CDR3nt: TGTGCCAGCAGCAGGGGGTACAATGAAAAACTGTTTTTT
CDR3aa: CASSRGYNEKLFF

d_gene: -
len: 14
v_gene: TRBV15
abundance: -
j_gene: TRBJ2-7
CDR3nt: TGTGCCACCAGTGCGGGGGCCAGCGCCTACGAGCAGTACTTC
CDR3aa: CATSAGASAYEQYF

d_gene: -
len: 12
v_gene: TRBV28
abundance: -
j_gene: TRBJ2-7
CDR3nt: TGTGCCAGCAGTTTTGGGCCCTACGAGCAGTACTTC
CDR3aa: CASSFGPYEQYF

d_gene: -
len: 13
v_gene: TRBV19
abundance: -
j_gene: TRBJ2-1
CDR3nt: TGTGCCAGTAGGAGGGAGATTCCCAATGAGCAGTTCTTC
CDR3aa: CASRREIPNEQFF

d_gene: TRBD2
len: 15
v_gene: TRBV7-2
abundance: -
j_gene: TRBJ2-1
CDR3nt: TGTGCCAGCAGCTTGGCTAGCGGGGGTAACAATGAGCAGTTCTTC
CDR3aa: CASSLASGGNNEQFF

d_gene: TRBD1
len: 16
v_gene: TRBV18
abundance: -
j_gene: TRBJ1-1
CDR3nt: TGTGCCAGCGACGACAGGGGGCGAGGAGTTGACACTGAAGCTTTCTTT
CDR3aa: CASDDRGRGVDTEAFF

d_gene: -
len: 14
v_gene: TRBV13
abundance: -
j_gene: TRBJ1-3
CDR3nt: TGTGCCAGCAGCTTAGTGGGCAGGGGAAACACCATATATTTT
CDR3aa: CASSLVGRGNTIYF

d_gene: TRBD1
len: 14
v_gene: TRBV28
abundance: -
j_gene: TRBJ1-4
CDR3nt: TGTGCCAGCAGTACACACAGGGGGCCTGAAAAACTGTTTTTT
CDR3aa: CASSTHRGPEKLFF

d_gene: -
len: 13
v_gene: TRBV29-1
abundance: -
j_gene: TRBJ2-3
CDR3nt: TGCAGCGTCTCCGTAGGGGGGGCGGATACGCAGTATTTT
CDR3aa: CSVSVGGADTQYF

d_gene: TRBD1
len: 17
v_gene: TRBV5-1
abundance: -
j_gene: TRBJ2-6
CDR3nt: TGCGCCAGCAGCACCGGACAGGGTCCCTCTGGGGCCAACGTCCTGACTTTC
CDR3aa: CASSTGQGPSGANVLTF

d_gene: TRBD1
len: 17
v_gene: TRBV15
abundance: -
j_gene: TRBJ1-5
CDR3nt: TGTGCCACCAGTCGGAGGGGGCTAGCCGGGAGCAATCAGCCCCAGCATTTT
CDR3aa: CATSRRGLAGSNQPQHF

d_gene: -
len: 15
v_gene: TRBV27
abundance: -
j_gene: TRBJ2-7
CDR3nt: TGTGCCAGCAGTTCCCCGGACAGATTTTCCTACGAGCAGTACTTC
CDR3aa: CASSSPDRFSYEQYF

d_gene: -
len: 13
v_gene: TRBV7-2
abundance: -
j_gene: TRBJ1-2
CDR3nt: TGTGCCAGCAGCTTAGATCCAGTCTATGGCTACACCTTC
CDR3aa: CASSLDPVYGYTF

d_gene: -
len: 14
v_gene: TRBV19
abundance: -
j_gene: TRBJ1-1
CDR3nt: TGTGCCAGTAGTATGCAACAGGGAAGGACTGAAGCTTTCTTT
CDR3aa: CASSMQQGRTEAFF

d_gene: TRBD1
len: 15
v_gene: TRBV10-2
abundance: -
j_gene: TRBJ2-7
CDR3nt: TGCGCCAGCAGTCTCGGACAGGGGGTTCGATACGAGCAGTACTTC
CDR3aa: CASSLGQGVRYEQYF

d_gene: -
len: 13
v_gene: TRBV6-5
abundance: -
j_gene: TRBJ1-1
CDR3nt: TGTGCCAGCAGTTACTCGTCCGGGGGGGAAGCTTTCTTT
CDR3aa: CASSYSSGGEAFF